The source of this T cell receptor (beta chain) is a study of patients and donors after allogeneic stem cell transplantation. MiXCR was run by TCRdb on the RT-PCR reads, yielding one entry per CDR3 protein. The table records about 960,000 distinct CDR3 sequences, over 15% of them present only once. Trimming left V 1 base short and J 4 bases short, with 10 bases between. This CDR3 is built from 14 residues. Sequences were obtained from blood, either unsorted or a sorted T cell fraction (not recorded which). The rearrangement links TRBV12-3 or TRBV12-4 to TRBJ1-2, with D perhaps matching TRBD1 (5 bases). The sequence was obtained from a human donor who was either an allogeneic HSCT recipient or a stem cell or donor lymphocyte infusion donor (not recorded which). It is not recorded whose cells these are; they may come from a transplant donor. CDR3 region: CASSLGQSGYGYTF. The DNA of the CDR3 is TGTGCCAGCAGTTTAGGACAGTCAGGCTATGGCTACACCTTC.